These 27 T cell receptor beta chains were all obtained from the same sample, sequenced in a study of graft-versus-host responses after intestinal transplantation. Clones were sequenced by immunoSEQ multiplex PCR, and TCRdb holds only the in-frame ones, with some missing. The sample lists under 100,000 clones; around 93% were seen once. These receptors lack a known antigen. The source was unstimulated CD4+ T cells sorted from spleen or lymph node cells, collected before transplant. These receptors were collected from a human donor who was the organ donor for an intestinal transplant.

This rearrangement joins TRBV6-4 to TRBJ2-7, with 8 bases matching TRBD1. After removal of 7 bases from V and 4 bases from J, the junction contained 9 bases not matched to a gene. This CDR3 contains 14 residues. Germline V CDR1 and CDR2: MRHNA, SNTAGT. CDR3 region: CASIQGQGKYEQYF. The CDR3 DNA reads as TGTGCCAGCATCCAAGGACAGGGCAAATACGAGCAGTACTTC.

The rearrangement links TRBV5-1 to TRBJ1-6, with unresolved D. With 1 base removed from V and 6 bases from J, the gap between germline ends came to 17 bases. Germline CDR1 and CDR2: SGHRS and YFSETQ. The CDR3 extends over 17 amino acids. The CDR3 DNA is TGCGCCAGCAGCTTGTGGATTCCGTCCAGCGGTAATTCACCCCTCCACTTT. Its translation is CASSLWIPSSGNSPLHF.

This clone was counted a single time. The chain has TRBV7-2 and TRBJ1-5; tentative D call: TRBD1 (6 bases). The CDR3 runs to 15 residues. V was shortened by 2 bases and J by 5 bases, with 13 bases between the two germline ends. Germline V lookup: CDR1 SGHTA, CDR2 FQGNSA. The CDR3: CASSLSGGGHQPQHF. CDR3 bases: TGTGCCAGCAGCTTATCTGGGGGCGGTCATCAGCCCCAGCATTTT.

The gene calls are TRBV14 and TRBJ2-7; 9 bases align to TRBD1. Germline V gene lookup returns CDR1 SGHDN and CDR2 FVKESK. Losses at the gene ends were 8 bases for V and 0 bases for J; bases not matched to a gene: 17. CDR3 size: 18 residues. The CDR3, as DNA: TGTGCCAGCCCTCAGAGACAGGGGGGCCGTCCGATCTCCTACGAGCAGTACTTC. Amino acid sequence: CASPQRQGGRPISYEQYF. The entire variable domain, with the rest obtained from reference TRBV14 and TRBJ2-7, is as follows: EAGVTQFPSHSVIEKGQTVTLRCDPISGHDNLYWYRRVMGKEIKFLLHFVKESKQDESGMPNNRFLAERTGGTYSTLKVQPAELEDSGVYFCASPQRQGGRPISYEQYFGPGTRLTVT.

The gene calls are TRBV5-1 and TRBJ1-1, with 9 bases that match TRBD1. With 1 base clipped from V and 6 bases from J, the junction kept 10 bases outside the gene matches. Germline assignment: CDR1 SGHRS and CDR2 YFSETQ. There are 16 residues in the CDR3. CDR3 DNA sequence: TGCGCCAGCAGCTTGTTGACAGGGGGTTTGCTCGCTGAAGCTTTCTTT. This encodes CASSLLTGGLLAEAFF. The full variable domain, rest sourced from reference TRBV5-1 and TRBJ1-1, is KAGVTQTPRYLIKTRGQQVTLSCSPISGHRSVSWYQQTPGQGLQFLFEYFSETQRNKGNFPGRFSGRQFSNSRSEMNVSTLELGDSALYLCASSLLTGGLLAEAFFGQGTRLTVV.

This chain uses TRBV6-6 with TRBJ2-3; the D is unclear. This CDR3 contains 15 residues. Trimming stripped 7 bases from V and 1 base from J, with 15 bases between. Germline-derived CDR1 and CDR2 are MNHNY and SVGAGI (reference sequence). In DNA form, the CDR3 reads TGTGCCAGCACCCTGGTTCAGGTACGCACAGATACGCAGTATTTT. Translated, it gives CASTLVQVRTDTQYF.

This clone was found once. The rearrangement uses TRBV2 and TRBJ2-2, with TRBD1 as a possible D gene (5 bases). This CDR3 contains 14 residues. Per the germline V gene, CDR1 is SNHLY and CDR2 is FYNNEI. V lost 2 bases to trimming and J lost 6 bases, with 10 bases between them. The CDR3 is CASSEKARAGELFF. As DNA, the CDR3 is TGTGCCAGCAGTGAAAAGGCCAGGGCCGGGGAGCTGTTTTTT. Complete variable domain (other parts from reference TRBV2 and TRBJ2-2): EPEVTQTPSHQVTQMGQEVILRCVPISNHLYFYWYRQILGQKVEFLVSFYNNEISEKSEIFDDQFSVERPDGSNFTLKIRSTKLEDSAMYFCASSEKARAGELFFGEGSRLTVL.

This chain uses TRBV10-3 with TRBJ1-3; D is possibly TRBD1 (5 bases). From germline, CDR1 is ENHRY and CDR2 SYGVKD. This CDR3 comprises 16 residues. V shed 5 bases and J shed 0 bases, with 14 bases lying between them. As DNA, the CDR3 is TGTGCCATCAGTTATGGGGGAGGCTACTCTGGAAACACCATATATTTT. Translation gives CAISYGGGYSGNTIYF.

The chain uses TRBV28 and TRBJ1-1; a weak D match, TRBD1 (6 bases). From germline, CDR1 is MDHEN and CDR2 SYDVKM. V lost 7 bases, J lost 1 base, and 10 bases lay in between. CDR3 length equals 13 residues. Here the CDR3 reads CASTTTGNTEAFF. For the CDR3, the DNA is TGTGCCAGCACCACGACAGGGAACACTGAAGCTTTCTTT.

The chain has TRBV7-3 and TRBJ2-5; 8 bases align to TRBD2. Trimming took 5 bases from V and 5 from J; bases not matched to a gene: 10. The CDR3 contains 15 residues. CDR1 is SGHTA and CDR2 is FQGTGA in the germline V gene. The CDR3 sequence is CASSRTSSLWETQYF. The CDR3 nucleotides are TGTGCCAGCAGCCGGACTAGCTCGCTGTGGGAGACCCAGTACTTC.

The chain joins TRBV11-3 to TRBJ2-7, with 12 nucleotides matching TRBD1. Germline CDR1 SGHNT, CDR2 YENEEA. Germline trimming cut 8 bases from V and 6 bases from J; bases unmatched to any gene: 5. The CDR3 is 13 residues long. Here the CDR3 DNA reads TGTGCCAGCGCGAGGGACAGGGGGCGCGAGCAGTACTTC. Protein product: CASARDRGREQYF.

The chain couples TRBV5-8 to TRBJ2-7, with D possibly being TRBD1 (5 bases). Germline assignment: CDR1 SGHTS and CDR2 YDEGEE. V was cut by 4 bases and J by 2 bases, with 7 bases left in between. The CDR3 sequence is 12 residues long. CDR3 bases: TGTGCCAGCAGCAGACAGACCTACGAGCAGTACTTC. Translation gives CASSRQTYEQYF. Full variable domain (missing parts from reference TRBV5-8 and TRBJ2-7): EAGVTQSPTHLIKTRGQQATLRCSPISGHTSVYWYQQALGLGLQFLLWYDEGEERNRGNFPPRFSGRQFPNYSSELNVNALELEDSALYLCASSRQTYEQYFGPGTRLTVT.

This chain joins TRBV25-1 and TRBJ1-1; 7 nucleotides align to TRBD1. This CDR3 has 15 residues. The ends lost 1 base at V and 1 base at J; junction bases unmatched: 3. Germline lookup yields CDR1 MGHDK and CDR2 SYGVNS. In nucleotides, the CDR3 is TGTGCCAGCAGTGAATCCCCAGGGGGGAACACTGAAGCTTTCTTT. This encodes CASSESPGGNTEAFF.

This chain links TRBV2 with TRBJ2-3; possible D gene TRBD1, 5 bases. The CDR3 is made up of 17 amino acids. V was shortened by 10 bases and J by 2 bases, with 25 bases between the two germline ends. In germline, CDR1 is SNHLY, CDR2 FYNNEI. This CDR3 is CATEYYSTAQSTDTQYF. CDR3 coding DNA: TGTGCCACGGAGTATTATTCGACAGCCCAATCCACAGATACGCAGTATTTT.

This chain links TRBV19 with TRBJ2-1, with 9 positions matching TRBD2. Germline CDR1 reads LNHDA; CDR2 reads SQIVND (reference sequence). V shed 4 bases, J shed 4 bases, and the junction held 2 bases outside the gene matches. CDR3 length: 14 amino acids. Here the CDR3 reads CASSSSGGYNEQFF. The DNA of the CDR3 is TGTGCCAGTAGTAGTAGCGGGGGATACAATGAGCAGTTCTTC.

The chain links TRBV6-5 to TRBJ2-3, with a possible D match to TRBD2 (7 bases). The CDR3 runs to 16 residues. V lost 0 bases to trimming and J lost 3 bases, with 13 bases between them. CDR1 and CDR2 (germline): MNHEY, SVGAGI. CDR3 nucleotides: TGTGCCAGCAGTTACTCGCCGGGGGGCCGGACAGATACGCAGTATTTT. It translates to CASSYSPGGRTDTQYF.

The rearrangement joins TRBV7-2 to TRBJ2-3; TRBD2 matches at 10 bases. With V trimmed by 2 bases and J by 4 bases, 6 bases remained unmatched. Germline V gene lookup returns CDR1 SGHTA and CDR2 FQGNSA. The CDR3 has 16 residues. The CDR3 region has the DNA TGTGCCAGCAGCTTAATGGCTAGCGGGGGACCAGATACGCAGTATTTT. This gives the protein CASSLMASGGPDTQYF.

This rearrangement joins TRBV4-2 to TRBJ2-3; D is unclear. CDR3 size: 14 residues. Germline loops: CDR1 LGHNA, CDR2 YNFKEQ. Between the trimmed V and J ends, which lost 0 bases and 4 bases, there was a span of 8 bases. CDR3 sequence reads: CASSQDGIPDTQYF. In nucleotides, the CDR3 is TGTGCCAGCAGCCAAGACGGAATTCCAGATACGCAGTATTTT.

The V call is TRBV5-1, the J call TRBJ2-3; D possibly corresponds to TRBD2 (7 bases). Germline CDR1 is SGHRS and CDR2 is YFSETQ. V was trimmed by 3 bases and J by 0 bases, leaving 17 bases between them. There are 17 residues in the CDR3. The CDR3: CASSSPRGGESTDTQYF. CDR3 DNA: TGCGCCAGCAGCTCACCGAGAGGGGGGGAAAGCACAGATACGCAGTATTTT.

In this sample, this clone turned up once. The chain links TRBV5-1 to TRBJ2-7, with 7 bases aligning to TRBD2. The CDR3 length is 14 residues. The V segment lost 6 bases and the J segment 3 bases; nucleotides outside the gene matches: 9. Germline V CDR1 and CDR2: SGHRS, YFSETQ. The CDR3 loop is CASKLAPLFYEQYF. CDR3 DNA sequence: TGCGCCAGCAAACTAGCGCCTTTGTTCTACGAGCAGTACTTC.

J is TRBJ2-7 and V is TRBV6-6, with D perhaps matching TRBD2 (6 bases). Trimming pared 7 bases from V and 1 base from J, leaving 14 bases between. The CDR3 covers 14 residues. CDR1 and CDR2 from the germline V gene are MNHNY and SVGAGI (reference sequence). CDR3 sequence reads: CASTRGTHSYEQYF. Here the CDR3 DNA reads TGTGCCAGCACACGCGGGACCCATTCCTACGAGCAGTACTTC.

The chain uses TRBV10-1 and TRBJ1-5; D unresolved. CDR3 length: 16 residues. Germline CDR1 is WNHNN and CDR2 is SYGVQD (reference sequence). V lost 9 bases and J lost 4, with 22 bases in between. The CDR3 bases are TGCGCCAGTCCGCTGGGATTGACTGCCGCTAATCAGCCCCAGCATTTT. It is translated as CASPLGLTAANQPQHF.

The chain recombines TRBV7-9 with TRBJ2-7; D possibly corresponds to TRBD2 (6 bases). The V end lost 4 bases, the J end lost 3 bases, and 22 bases lay between the germline ends. CDR1 and CDR2 (germline): SEHNR, FQNEAQ (reference sequence). The CDR3 has 17 amino acids. Here the CDR3 reads CASSYPYSSEADYEQYF. The CDR3 DNA reads TGTGCCAGCAGCTACCCTTACTCTAGCGAAGCGGACTACGAGCAGTACTTC.

This chain joins TRBV11-1 and TRBJ2-6; D unclear. The CDR3 runs to 13 residues. Trimming removed 7 bases from V and 2 bases from J, with 6 bases in between. CDR1 is SGHAT, CDR2 FQDESV, per germline (reference sequence). The CDR3 sequence: CASTVAGANVLTF. Written as DNA, the CDR3 is TGTGCCAGCACCGTGGCTGGGGCCAACGTCCTGACTTTC.

The CDR3 protein is CASSYEGINQPQHF. The CDR3 coding sequence is TGTGCCAGCAGTTACGAAGGGATCAATCAGCCCCAGCATTTT. The chain joins TRBV6-5 to TRBJ1-5; D unresolved. Looked up from germline, CDR1 is MNHEY and CDR2 is SVGAGI. This CDR3 is 14 amino acids long. V dropped 2 bases and J dropped 3 bases, with 8 bases sitting between them.

This chain uses TRBV7-8 with TRBJ2-3; no definite D call. The CDR3 sequence is 16 residues long. The germline gives CDR1 SGHVS, CDR2 FQNEAQ. V lost 2 bases to trimming and J lost 4 bases, with 16 bases between them. The CDR3 sequence is CASSLTVGRGADTQYF. In DNA form, the CDR3 reads TGTGCCAGCAGCTTAACAGTTGGGCGTGGCGCAGATACGCAGTATTTT. Complete variable domain (other parts from reference TRBV7-8 and TRBJ2-3): GAGVSQSPRYKVAKRGQDVALRCDPISGHVSLFWYQQALGQGPEFLTYFQNEAQLDKSGLPSDRFFAERPEGSVSTLKIQRTQQEDSAVYLCASSLTVGRGADTQYFGPGTRLTVL.

The rearrangement uses TRBV18 and TRBJ1-2; 7 bases are a match to TRBD1. This CDR3 comprises 13 residues. CDR1 KGHSH and CDR2 LQKENI come from the germline V gene. J gave up 8 bases and V 3 bases, and 6 bases lay outside the gene matches. Here the CDR3 DNA reads TGTGCCAGCTCACCTCGAAGACAGGGAGGCTACACCTTC. It codes for CASSPRRQGGYTF.